This T cell receptor (beta chain) was identified during a study of shared clonotypes between healthy human individuals. Clones were read by immunoSEQ multiplex PCR, and TCRdb kept only the in-frame ones, dropping some. The sample includes 600,000 to 700,000 clones, 60% to 75% of them seen just once. CDR3 length: 11 amino acids. The V gene's germline CDR1 is SNHLY and CDR2 FYNNEI. The chain employs TRBV2 and TRBJ1-2; D possibly corresponds to TRBD1 (6 bases). The sequence came from a woman in her twenties or thirties in good health. The specimen sequenced was memory CD4+ T cells sorted from blood. Specified subset: CD45RA-negative fraction. The CDR3 sequence is CAEGVGYGYTF. The CDR3, as DNA: TGTGCTGAGGGGGTAGGCTATGGCTACACCTTC. The variable domain in full, with the rest retrieved from reference TRBV2 and TRBJ1-2, is EPEVTQTPSHQVTQMGQEVILRCVPISNHLYFYWYRQILGQKVEFLVSFYNNEISEKSEIFDDQFSVERPDGSNFTLKIRSTKLEDSAMYFCAEGVGYGYTFGSGTRLTVV.